This T cell receptor beta chain appears in the sequencing data of a study of OX40 agonist ivuxolimab in advanced cancers. Turning to this clone: Its antigen is not identified.

Here immunoSEQ multiplex PCR was the method, and the copy in TCRdb shows in-frame clones only, minus some. The sample lists about 39,000 clones, approximately 80% occurring once. Overall study results and limits: Expanded peripheral T cell antigen specificity was not determined.

The clonotype originates from an adult with an advanced solid tumor such as melanoma, head and neck, liver or kidney cancer. Specimen: CD4+ or CD8+ T cells sorted from blood, collected in a trial of the OX40 agonist ivuxolimab.

The CDR3 is CASSLRTSGSGSDTQYF. CDR3 nucleotide sequence: TGTGCCAGCTCACTTCGGACTAGCGGGAGTGGGTCAGATACGCAGTATTTT. The chain couples TRBV18 to TRBJ2-3, with 13 bases fitting TRBD2. J lost 4 bases, V lost 4 bases, and 8 bases had no gene match. From germline, CDR1 is KGHSH and CDR2 LQKENI. The length of the CDR3 is 17 residues. Supplemented by reference TRBV18 and TRBJ2-3, the full variable domain reads NAGVMQNPRHLVRRRGQEARLRCSPMKGHSHVYWYRQLPEEGLKFMVYLQKENIIDESGMPKERFSAEFPKEGPSILRIQQVVRGDSAAYFCASSLRTSGSGSDTQYFGPGTRLTVL.